The table lists the clone carrying this TCR beta chain with a few counts. Its antigen is currently unknown. TCRbeta sequences of proliferating CFSE-low MLR cells were labeled alloreactive. Graft donor PBMCs, splenocytes, lymph-node cells, or third-party PBMCs stimulated pre-transplant recipient cells. Data came from immunoSEQ multiplex PCR; TCRdb stores just in-frame clones and leaves some out. The table has some 5,900 clones, roughly 30% seen once. This specimen belongs to a study of T cell clones after liver transplantation. Study background: TCRbeta sequencing after a pre-transplant mixed lymphocyte reaction identified graft-donor-reactive clones, later tracked in post-transplant blood. Pre-transplant mixed lymphocyte reactions yielded third-party-reactive TCRbeta sequences as comparators for graft-donor-reactive sequences.

The receptor was derived from a human patient who received a liver transplant. Some T cells may be supplied by the graft donor. Sequencing was performed on CD4+ T cells from cultured PBMCs.

The CDR3 nucleotides are TGCGCCAGCAGCCAAGTTGGGTCGGAGCAGTTCTTC. Amino acids: CASSQVGSEQFF. This sequence joins TRBV4-3 and TRBJ2-1, with unresolved D. Germline V CDR1 and CDR2: LGHNA, YSLEER. This CDR3 has 12 residues. V was trimmed by 1 base and J by 10 bases, leaving 8 bases between them.